The sample holds many counts of the clone carrying this T cell receptor (beta chain). Its antigen is unidentified. As for time point: blood at routine non-recurrence follow-up after resection. Losses at the gene ends were 0 bases for V and 0 bases for J; bases not matched to a gene: 2. CDR1 is SGHVS, CDR2 FQNEAQ, per germline. The CDR3 sequence is 15 residues long. These data are taken from a study of spatial heterogeneity in lung cancer. Findings of the study overall: Detection of ubiquitous tumor TCRs in blood was higher at resection than follow-up.

A distinct unique molecular identifier was carried by each TCR cDNA molecule. TCRdb re-analysed the 5' RACE reads in MiXCR, keeping a single row per CDR3 protein. The sample has about 70,000 distinct CDR3 sequences, about 8.2% seen once. The TCR was taken from a female donor with early-stage non-small cell lung cancer. The chain links TRBV7-8 to TRBJ2-7, with 7 bases matching TRBD1. Source: PBMCs, taken at follow-up. In DNA, the CDR3 is TGTGCCAGCAGCTTAGCCCGGGACAGCTCCTACGAGCAGTACTTC. Encoded protein: CASSLARDSSYEQYF. The full variable domain, in which reference TRBV7-8 and TRBJ2-7 provide the parts outside the CDR3, is GAGVSQSPRYKVAKRGQDVALRCDPISGHVSLFWYQQALGQGPEFLTYFQNEAQLDKSGLPSDRFFAERPEGSVSTLKIQRTQQEDSAVYLCASSLARDSSYEQYFGPGTRLTVT.